This T cell receptor beta chain appears in the sequencing data of a study of blood T cell repertoires in COVID-19. Germline CDR1 LNHDA, CDR2 SQIVND (reference sequence). This CDR3 is built from 15 residues. The J segment lost 5 bases and the V segment lost 7 bases, leaving 8 bases of the junction unmatched. In the authors' workflow: Quantification of nucleated cells was approximated via reference gene primer amplification. Profiling relied on immunoSEQ multiplex PCR, and the TCRdb table lists in-frame clones only, not all of them. The DNA gave D and trimming, while V, J and clone size come from that table. The sample lists a few hundred thousand clones; about 86% were seen once. Everyone who took part was roughly 18 to 95 years old, and they came from 20 to 25 US areas.

Sequencing used PBMCs or T cells enriched from blood (not recorded which). J is TRBJ2-1 and V is TRBV19, with TRBD2 identical over 10 bases. This receptor was identified in a woman aged 30 to 39 who had been exposed to COVID-19. The CDR3: CASTTGTSVNNEQFF. In nucleotides, the CDR3 is TGTGCCAGTACCACCGGGACTAGCGTAAACAATGAGCAGTTCTTC.